This entry concerns a single T cell receptor (beta chain). Its antigen remains undetermined. Base qualities are not at hand, and no much larger clone is one base apart. Taken from the germline V gene, the CDR1 and CDR2 loops are SGDLS and YYNGEE. The CDR3 sequence holds 16 residues, the cysteine and phenylalanine included. The entry retains the CDR3 DNA only, 48 bases that are in frame from base 1. The junction shows trimming of 0 bases on V and 1 base on J, plus 13 bases between the germline ends. These data come from a study of T cell changes during pregnancy in multiple sclerosis (dated by TCRdb to between 2018 and 2021). Background for the entire study: The study looked at changes in the T cell repertoire across pregnancy in women with multiple sclerosis.

Receptor amplification or capture employed the immunoSEQ multiplex PCR assay. Here the immuneACCESS table is served through TCRdb, limited to in-frame sequences with V and J called. Missing clones are a known gap in these copies; in checked studies unresolved V genes cover under half, and the rest lacks a known reason. The sample data list about 43,000 clones, and roughly 88% of these were observed just once. 4% to 6% of the sample is in the top ten clones. The V and J genes are TRBV9 and TRBJ1-2; a weak D assignment points to TRBD1 (5 bases agree). The sample was peripheral blood, taken in the second trimester of pregnancy. The clonotype was recovered from a female donor in good health, enrolled as a control in a pregnancy study. The DNA sequence is TGTGCCAGCAGCGTAGGTTTCGGGCAGGGTAACTATGGCTACACCTTC. The resulting protein is CASSVGFGQGNYGYTF.